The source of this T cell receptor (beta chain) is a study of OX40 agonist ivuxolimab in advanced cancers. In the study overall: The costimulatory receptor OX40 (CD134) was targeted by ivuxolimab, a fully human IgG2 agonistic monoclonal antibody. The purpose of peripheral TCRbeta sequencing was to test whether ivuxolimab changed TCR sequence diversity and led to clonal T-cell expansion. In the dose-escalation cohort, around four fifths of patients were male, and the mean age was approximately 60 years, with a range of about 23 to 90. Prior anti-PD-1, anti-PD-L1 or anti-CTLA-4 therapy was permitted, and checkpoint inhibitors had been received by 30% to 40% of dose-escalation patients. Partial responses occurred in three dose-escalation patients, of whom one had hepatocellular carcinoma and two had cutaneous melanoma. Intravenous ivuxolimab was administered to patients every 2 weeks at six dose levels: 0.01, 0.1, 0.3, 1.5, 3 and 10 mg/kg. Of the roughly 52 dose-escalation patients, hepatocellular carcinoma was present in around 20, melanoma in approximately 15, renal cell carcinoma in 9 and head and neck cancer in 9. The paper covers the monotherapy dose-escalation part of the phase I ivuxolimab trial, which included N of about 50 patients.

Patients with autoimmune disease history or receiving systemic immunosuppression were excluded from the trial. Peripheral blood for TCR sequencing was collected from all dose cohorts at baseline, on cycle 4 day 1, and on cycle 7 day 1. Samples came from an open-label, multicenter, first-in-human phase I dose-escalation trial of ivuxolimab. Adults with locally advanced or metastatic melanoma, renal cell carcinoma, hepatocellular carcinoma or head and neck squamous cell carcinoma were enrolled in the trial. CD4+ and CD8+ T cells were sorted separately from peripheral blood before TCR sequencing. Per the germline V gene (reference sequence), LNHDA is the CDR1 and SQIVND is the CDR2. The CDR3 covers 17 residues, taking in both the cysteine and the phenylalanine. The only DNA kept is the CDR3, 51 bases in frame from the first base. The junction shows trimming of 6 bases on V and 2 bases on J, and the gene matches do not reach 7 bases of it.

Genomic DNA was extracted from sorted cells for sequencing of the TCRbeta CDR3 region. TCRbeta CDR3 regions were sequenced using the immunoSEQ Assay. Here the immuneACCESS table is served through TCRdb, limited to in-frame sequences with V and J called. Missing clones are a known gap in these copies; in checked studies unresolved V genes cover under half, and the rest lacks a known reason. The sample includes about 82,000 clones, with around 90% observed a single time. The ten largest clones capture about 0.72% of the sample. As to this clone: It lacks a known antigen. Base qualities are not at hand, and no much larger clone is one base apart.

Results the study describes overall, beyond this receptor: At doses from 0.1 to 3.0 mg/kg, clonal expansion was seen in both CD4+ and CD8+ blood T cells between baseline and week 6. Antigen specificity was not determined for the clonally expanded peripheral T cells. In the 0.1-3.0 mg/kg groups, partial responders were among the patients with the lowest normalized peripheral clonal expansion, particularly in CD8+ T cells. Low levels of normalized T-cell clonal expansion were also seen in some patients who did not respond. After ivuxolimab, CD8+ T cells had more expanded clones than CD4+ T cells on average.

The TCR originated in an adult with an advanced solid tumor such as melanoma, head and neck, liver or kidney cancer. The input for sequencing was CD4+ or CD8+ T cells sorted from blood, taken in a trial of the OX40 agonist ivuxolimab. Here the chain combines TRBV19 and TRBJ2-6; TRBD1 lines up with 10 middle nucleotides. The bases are TGTGCCAGTAGCCTCGGGACAGGGGTAGCTGGGGCCAACGTCCTGACTTTC. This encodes CASSLGTGVAGANVLTF.